The 14 T cell receptor beta chains below were found in one sample sequenced in a study of control samples from healthy donors and cancer patients. The method was immunoSEQ multiplex PCR; TCRdb's version includes in-frame clones alone and lacks a portion of them. The sample carries 110,000 or so clones, around 87% recorded once. Sequencing was performed on blood. The receptors derive from a man aged 25-45 years in good health.

The rearrangement uses TRBV27 and TRBJ2-7, with unresolved D. CDR3 length: 14 residues. The ends were cut back, 6 bases at V and 0 bases at J, with 12 bases in the middle. Per germline, CDR1 MNHEY and CDR2 SMNVEV (reference sequence). The CDR3 DNA reads as TGTGCCAGCAGCCCCATCCACCTCTCCTACGAGCAGTACTTC. Its protein product is CASSPIHLSYEQYF.

The CDR3 nucleotides are TGTGCCAGCAGTTTATCTCCTAACCCTAGCGGATTCTACGAGCAGTACGTC. Protein product: CASSLSPNPSGFYEQYV. J is TRBJ2-7 and V is TRBV27; 7 nucleotides align to TRBD2. This CDR3 spans 17 amino acids. Germline V gene sequence: CDR1 MNHEY, CDR2 SMNVEV (reference sequence). Trimming removed 0 bases from V and 3 bases from J; junction bases left unmatched: 11.

Details on this clone: The sample holds other DNA sequences that translate to the same CDR3. V gene TRBV12-3 or TRBV12-4 combines with J gene TRBJ1-1; TRBD1 might be the D (5 bases). This CDR3 contains 13 residues. V was shortened by 3 bases and J by 4 bases, with 9 bases between the two germline ends. As DNA, the CDR3 is TGTGCCAGCAGTTTCCGCGGGGGCACTGAAGCTTTCTTT. Its translation: CASSFRGGTEAFF.

J is TRBJ2-7 and V is TRBV5-4, with D perhaps TRBD1 (8 bases). CDR1 SGHNT and CDR2 YYREEE come from the germline V gene (reference sequence). V was cut by 3 bases and J by 0 bases, with 28 bases left in between. The CDR3 is 20 amino acids. This CDR3 reads CASSSRTGFSGVGSSYEQYF. DNA of the CDR3: TGTGCCAGCAGCTCGAGGACAGGGTTCAGCGGGGTTGGAAGCTCCTACGAGCAGTACTTC.

This chain links TRBV5-1 with TRBJ2-6, with a tentative D call TRBD2 (5 bases). The germline gives CDR1 SGHRS, CDR2 YFSETQ. Trimming left V 0 bases short and J 0 bases short, with 13 bases between. The CDR3 runs to 18 residues. The CDR3 region has the DNA TGCGCCAGCAGCTTGGGTCGGACTTATCTCTCTGGGGCCAACGTCCTGACTTTC. Encoded protein: CASSLGRTYLSGANVLTF.

This sequence joins TRBV6-5 and TRBJ1-1, with D possibly matching TRBD1 (6 bases). Germline assignment: CDR1 MNHEY and CDR2 SVGAGI. This CDR3 region has 14 residues. Trimming took off 7 bases at V and 1 base at J, with 13 bases between the two ends. The CDR3 DNA is TGTGCCAGCACCCAAGGGGGGGCGAACACTGAAGCTTTCTTT. This gives the protein CASTQGGANTEAFF.

The rearrangement uses TRBV10-3 and TRBJ2-3; 10 bases line up with TRBD2. The CDR3 covers 13 residues. With V trimmed by 8 bases and J by 6 bases, 5 bases remained unmatched. Germline values: CDR1 ENHRY, CDR2 SYGVKD. CDR3 in amino acids: CAIDPSGGDTQYF. The CDR3 nucleotides read TGTGCCATCGACCCTAGCGGGGGTGATACGCAGTATTTT.

This sequence joins TRBV28 and TRBJ1-5, with D possibly TRBD1 on 5 matching bases. V lost 2 bases and J 1 base, leaving 12 bases between the germline ends. CDR1 is MDHEN, CDR2 SYDVKM, per germline. The CDR3 extends over 16 amino acids. CDR3 DNA sequence: TGTGCCAGCAGTTTAATGGCCAGGGTAAGCAATCAGCCCCAGCATTTT. Its protein is CASSLMARVSNQPQHF. Supplemented by reference TRBV28 and TRBJ1-5, the full variable domain reads DVKVTQSSRYLVKRTGEKVFLECVQDMDHENMFWYRQDPGLGLRLIYFSYDVKMKEKGDIPEGYSVSREKKERFSLILESASTNQTSMYLCASSLMARVSNQPQHFGDGTRLSIL.

There are a few counts of this clone. This chain links TRBV7-9 with TRBJ1-1; TRBD1 aligns across 7 bases. CDR1 and CDR2 (germline): SEHNR, FQNEAQ (reference sequence). Germline trimming cut 8 bases from V and 0 bases from J; bases unmatched to any gene: 6. The CDR3 has 14 residues. DNA of the CDR3: TGTGCCAGCGTCTTCCAGGGGGTGAACACTGAAGCTTTCTTT. Protein product: CASVFQGVNTEAFF.

The rearrangement uses TRBV21-1 and TRBJ1-4. TRBV21-1 is a listed pseudogene. The length of the CDR3 is 19 residues. CDR3 nucleotides: TGTGCCAGCAGCAAAGCTTTCGTCGGGACCTCTCCAACTAATGAAAAACTGTTTTTT. Translated: CASSKAFVGTSPTNEKLFF.

This chain links TRBV6-5 with TRBJ2-7, with 7 bases matching TRBD1. Germline V lookup: CDR1 MNHEY, CDR2 SVGAGI. The trim removed 5 bases at V and 2 bases at J, leaving 6 bases unmatched. The length of the CDR3 is 14 residues. The CDR3 nucleotides are TGTGCCAGCAGTCCATCGGGACAGACCTACGAGCAGTACGTC. Translated: CASSPSGQTYEQYV.

The chain has TRBV18 and TRBJ1-3; D is unresolved. The CDR3 is 17 amino acids. V was shortened by 1 base and J by 0 bases, with 13 bases between the two germline ends. Germline CDR1 KGHSH, CDR2 LQKENI. CDR3 bases: TGTGCCAGCTCACCACAGGAGGGAATACCCTCTGGAAACACCATATATTTT. This codes for CASSPQEGIPSGNTIYF.

The genes are TRBV28 and TRBJ2-7, with 11 bases lining up with TRBD2. The CDR3 loop spans 14 amino acids. Germline CDR1 and CDR2: MDHEN and SYDVKM. CDR3 sequence (DNA): TGTGCCAGCAGTTCCCCCGGCCTAGCGGGGGGATTCGCCGTC. Amino acid sequence: CASSSPGLAGGFAV.

This rearrangement joins TRBV7-3 to TRBJ1-1; D remains unclear. The germline gives CDR1 SGHTA, CDR2 FQGTGA. This CDR3 has 13 residues. Trimming removed 5 bases from V and 3 bases from J, with 10 bases in between. The chain's CDR3 is CASSRSEHTEAFF. In DNA, the CDR3 is TGTGCCAGCAGCCGTTCCGAGCACACTGAAGCTTTCTTT.